This T cell receptor (beta chain) is drawn from a study of T-cell memory formation after mild COVID-19. General study points: A balance of CD4 and CD8 characterized clones contracting day 15 to 85, whereas later expanders leaned CD4+.

This clonotype has more than one count but fewer than ten. The antigen is unknown. TCRdb redid the calling of the 5' RACE reads with MiXCR, one entry per CDR3 protein. The sample includes 130,000 to 150,000 distinct CDR3 sequences, 19% seen only once; the top ten take over 2%. Specimen: PBMCs or a T cell subset sorted from them (not recorded which). The sequence derives from an adult woman who had mild COVID-19 (a few samples of this study predate the infection). Cell type and time point are not known.

The CDR3 DNA reads TGTGCCAGCAGCACGACTAGCGGGAGGGCCCAGAATGAGCAGTTCTTC. Its translation is CASSTTSGRAQNEQFF. This chain links TRBV7-2 with TRBJ2-1; 14 nucleotides match TRBD2. The germline V gene encodes CDR1 SGHTA and CDR2 FQGNSA. Trimming took 5 bases from V and 7 from J; bases not matched to a gene: 7. This CDR3 spans 16 amino acids.